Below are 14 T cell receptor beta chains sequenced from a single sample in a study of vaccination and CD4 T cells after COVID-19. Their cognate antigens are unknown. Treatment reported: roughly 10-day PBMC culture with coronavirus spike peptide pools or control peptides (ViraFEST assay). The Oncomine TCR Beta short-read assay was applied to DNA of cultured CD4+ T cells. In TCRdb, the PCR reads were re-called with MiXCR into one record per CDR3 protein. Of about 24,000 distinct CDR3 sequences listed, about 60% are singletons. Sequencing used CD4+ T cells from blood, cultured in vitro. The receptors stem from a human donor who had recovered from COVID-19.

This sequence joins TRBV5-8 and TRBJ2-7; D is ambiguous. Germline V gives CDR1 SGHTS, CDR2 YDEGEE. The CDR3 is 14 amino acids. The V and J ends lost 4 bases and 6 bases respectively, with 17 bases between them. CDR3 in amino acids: CASSRQVLLSEQYF. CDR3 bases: TGTGCCAGCAGCCGGCAGGTATTACTGTCCGAGCAGTACTTC. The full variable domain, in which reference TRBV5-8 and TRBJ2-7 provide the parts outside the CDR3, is EAGVTQSPTHLIKTRGQQATLRCSPISGHTSVYWYQQALGLGLQFLLWYDEGEERNRGNFPPRFSGRQFPNYSSELNVNALELEDSALYLCASSRQVLLSEQYFGPGTRLTVT.

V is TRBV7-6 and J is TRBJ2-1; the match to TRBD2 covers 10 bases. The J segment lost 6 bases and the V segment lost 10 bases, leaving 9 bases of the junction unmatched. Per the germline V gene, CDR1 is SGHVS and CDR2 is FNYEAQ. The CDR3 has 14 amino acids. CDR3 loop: CAISRLAGINEQFF. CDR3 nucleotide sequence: TGTGCCATCTCAAGACTAGCGGGCATCAATGAGCAGTTCTTC. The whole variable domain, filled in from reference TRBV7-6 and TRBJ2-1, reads GAGVSQSPRYKVTKRGQDVALRCDPISGHVSLYWYRQALGQGPEFLTYFNYEAQQDKSGLPNDRFSAERPEGSISTLTIQRTEQRDSAMYRCAISRLAGINEQFFGPGTRLTVL.

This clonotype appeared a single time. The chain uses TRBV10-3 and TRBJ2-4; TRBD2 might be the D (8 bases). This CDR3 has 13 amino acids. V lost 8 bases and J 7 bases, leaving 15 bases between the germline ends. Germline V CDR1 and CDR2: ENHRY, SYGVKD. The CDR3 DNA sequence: TGTGCCATCCGGGAGGGGACAGACAACATTCAGTACTTC. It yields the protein CAIREGTDNIQYF.

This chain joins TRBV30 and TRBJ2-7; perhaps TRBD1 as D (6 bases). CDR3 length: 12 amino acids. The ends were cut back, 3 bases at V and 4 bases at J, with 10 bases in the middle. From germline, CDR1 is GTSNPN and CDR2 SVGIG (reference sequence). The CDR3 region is CAWSRRGYEQYF. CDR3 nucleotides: TGTGCCTGGAGCCGCAGGGGTTACGAGCAGTACTTC.

CDR3 nucleotide sequence: TGTGCCAGCAGCCCGACTAGCGGAACTCACTACGAGCAGTACTTC. Its translation: CASSPTSGTHYEQYF. The rearrangement links TRBV4-2 to TRBJ2-7, with TRBD2 matching over 9 bases. V lost 4 bases, J lost 3 bases, and 7 bases stayed unmatched. The CDR3 totals 15 residues. Germline CDR1 and CDR2: LGHNA and YNFKEQ.

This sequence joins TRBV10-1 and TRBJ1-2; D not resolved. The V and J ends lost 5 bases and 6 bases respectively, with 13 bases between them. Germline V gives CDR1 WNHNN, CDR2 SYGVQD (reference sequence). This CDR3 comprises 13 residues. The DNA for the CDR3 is TGCGCCAGCAGTCATGGACGAGCGGATGGCTACACCTTC. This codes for CASSHGRADGYTF.

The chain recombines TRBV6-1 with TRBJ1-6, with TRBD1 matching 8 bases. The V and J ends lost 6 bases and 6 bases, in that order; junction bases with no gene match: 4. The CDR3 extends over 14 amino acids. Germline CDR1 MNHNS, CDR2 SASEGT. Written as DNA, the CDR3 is TGTGCCAGCAGCACGACAGGGGTTAATTCACCCCTCCACTTT. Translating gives CASSTTGVNSPLHF.

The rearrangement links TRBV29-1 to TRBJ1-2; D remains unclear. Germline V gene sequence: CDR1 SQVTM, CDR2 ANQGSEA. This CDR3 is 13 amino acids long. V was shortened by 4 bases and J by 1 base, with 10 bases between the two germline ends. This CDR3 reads CSVVGDLNYGYTF. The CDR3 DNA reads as TGCAGCGTTGTGGGAGATCTTAACTATGGCTACACCTTC. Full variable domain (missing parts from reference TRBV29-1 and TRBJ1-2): SAVISQKPSRDICQRGTSLTIQCQVDSQVTMMFWYRQQPGQSLTLIATANQGSEATYESGFVIDKFPISRPNLTFSTLTVSNMSPEDSSIYLCSVVGDLNYGYTFGSGTRLTVV.

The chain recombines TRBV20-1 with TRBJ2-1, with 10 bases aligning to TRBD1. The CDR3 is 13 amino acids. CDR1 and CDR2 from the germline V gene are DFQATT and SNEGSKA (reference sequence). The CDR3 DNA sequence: TGCAGCTGTTCCGGGACAGGGGACAATGAGCAGTTCTTC. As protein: CSCSGTGDNEQFF.

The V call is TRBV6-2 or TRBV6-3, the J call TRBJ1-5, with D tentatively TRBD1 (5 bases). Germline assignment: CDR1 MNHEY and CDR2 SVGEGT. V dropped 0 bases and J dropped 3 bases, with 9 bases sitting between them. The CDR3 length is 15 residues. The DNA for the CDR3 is TGTGCCAGCAGTTACTCGGGGGGGTACAATCAGCCCCAGCATTTT. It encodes CASSYSGGYNQPQHF.

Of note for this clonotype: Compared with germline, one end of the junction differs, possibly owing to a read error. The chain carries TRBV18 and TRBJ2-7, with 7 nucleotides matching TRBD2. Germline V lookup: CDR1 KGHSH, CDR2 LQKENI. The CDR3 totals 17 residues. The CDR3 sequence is CTSSPPDIWRGTHEQYF. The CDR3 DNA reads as TGTACCAGCTCACCACCGGACATTTGGCGGGGGACCCACGAGCAGTACTTC.

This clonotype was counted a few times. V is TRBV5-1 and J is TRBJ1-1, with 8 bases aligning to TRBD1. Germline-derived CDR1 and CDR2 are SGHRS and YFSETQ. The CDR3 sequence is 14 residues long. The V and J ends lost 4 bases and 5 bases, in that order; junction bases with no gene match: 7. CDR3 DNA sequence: TGCGCCAGCAGCGGCCGACAGGGGATGACTGAAGCTTTCTTT. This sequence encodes CASSGRQGMTEAFF.

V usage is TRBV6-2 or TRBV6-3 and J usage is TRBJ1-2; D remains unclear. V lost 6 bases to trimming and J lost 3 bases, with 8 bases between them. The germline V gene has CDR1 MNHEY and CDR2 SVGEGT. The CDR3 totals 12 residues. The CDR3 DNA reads TGTGCCAGCAGAGCTCGAGACTATGGCTACACCTTC. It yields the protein CASRARDYGYTF.

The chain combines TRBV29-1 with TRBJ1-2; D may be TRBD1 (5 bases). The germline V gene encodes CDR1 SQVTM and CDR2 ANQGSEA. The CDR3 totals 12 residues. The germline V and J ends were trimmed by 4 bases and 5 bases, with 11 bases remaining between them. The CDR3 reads CSVVSTVYGYTF. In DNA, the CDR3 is TGCAGCGTTGTGTCGACAGTATATGGCTACACCTTC.